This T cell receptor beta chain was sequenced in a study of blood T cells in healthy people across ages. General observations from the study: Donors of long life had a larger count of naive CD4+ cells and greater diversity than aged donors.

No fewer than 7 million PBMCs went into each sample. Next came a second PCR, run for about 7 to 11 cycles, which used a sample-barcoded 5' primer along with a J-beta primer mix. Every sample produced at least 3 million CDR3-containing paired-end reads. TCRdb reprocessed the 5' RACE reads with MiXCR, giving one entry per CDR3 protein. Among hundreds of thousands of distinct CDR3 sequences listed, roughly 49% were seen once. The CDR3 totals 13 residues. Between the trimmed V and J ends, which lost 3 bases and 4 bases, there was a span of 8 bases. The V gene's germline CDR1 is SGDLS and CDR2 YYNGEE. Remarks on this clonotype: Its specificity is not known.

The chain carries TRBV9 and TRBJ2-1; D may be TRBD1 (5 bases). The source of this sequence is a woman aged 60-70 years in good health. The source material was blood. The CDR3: CASSGTNYNEQFF. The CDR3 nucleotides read TGTGCCAGCAGCGGGACAAATTACAATGAGCAGTTCTTC. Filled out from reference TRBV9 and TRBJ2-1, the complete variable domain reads DSGVTQTPKHLITATGQRVTLRCSPRSGDLSVYWYQQSLDQGLQFLIQYYNGEERAKGNILERFSAQQFPDLHSELNLSSLELGDSALYFCASSGTNYNEQFFGPGTRLTVL.